The rows below give T cell receptor beta chains drawn from one sample of a study of CD8+CD57+ T cells in acquired aplastic anemia. Each CDR3 protein is one row after TCRdb ran MiXCR on the reads. Of just over 400,000 distinct CDR3 sequences listed, around 68% are singletons. The sequenced sample was sorted CD4+, CD8+, or CD8+CD57+ T cells (not recorded which) from PBMCs. These receptors were taken from a human donor in good health, serving as a control. Both conserved end residues are part of each CDR3.

TRBV11-3,TRBJ2-5,CASSLGLGQGNQETQYF
TRBV27,TRBJ2-3,CASKDGSSSTDTQYF
TRBV9,TRBJ1-1,CASSVVAGTTGALF
TRBV20-1,TRBJ2-2,CGARTGTDSPGELFF
TRBV7-2,TRBJ2-5,CASSSNSGGRQETQYF
TRBV7-8,TRBJ1-5,CASSPVGGKRSNQPQHF
TRBV10-3,TRBJ1-6,CAISASSSYNSPLHF
TRBV20-1,TRBJ2-3,CSASRDPQDTQYF
TRBV6-5,TRBJ1-5,CASSSDGSNQPQHF
TRBV10-2,TRBJ2-7,CASRDGIPSSYEQYF
TRBV27,TRBJ1-3,CASSMGTGGNTIYF
TRBV5-1,TRBJ1-4,CASSRGPPGNEKLFF
TRBV6-4,TRBJ2-7,CASRTPGQATGDEQYF
TRBV7-3,TRBJ1-2,CASSFGNRGEQYFTF
TRBV6-5,TRBJ2-1,CASRRLAGGNEQFF
TRBV2,TRBJ1-5,CASRHRNQPQHF
TRBV7-3,TRBJ2-3,CASSSPPSGGRTDF
TRBV20-1,TRBJ1-2,CSVTEDYGYTF
TRBV10-3,TRBJ1-1,CAISESRAGVNTEAFF
TRBV15,TRBJ2-1,CATSSGDRYKEQFF
TRBV10-3,TRBJ1-2,CAISEGGASGYTF
TRBV20-1,TRBJ2-7,CSARDAVYEKYF
TRBV6-6,TRBJ1-3,CASRLGPGTSGNTIYF
TRBV25-1,TRBJ1-2,CASSEDQGSHAGYTF
TRBV6-5,TRBJ1-1,CASSYDTRGVYTEAFF
TRBV7-9,TRBJ1-2,CASSPYAGVEGYTF
TRBV7-8,TRBJ1-5,CASTGGLGREPQHF
TRBV13,TRBJ2-5,CASSLSGGASETQYF
TRBV7-3,TRBJ2-5,CASSQVAGEGYGYQYF
TRBV19,TRBJ2-5,CASSIGAGGGETQYF
TRBV5-1,TRBJ1-2,CASGIGQNYGYTF
TRBV12-3/TRBV12-4,TRBJ1-1,CASRSTGMDTEAFF
TRBV30,TRBJ1-4,CAWGDRALGKLFF
TRBV3-1,TRBJ1-3,CASSQSVQGSGNTIYF
TRBV7-2,TRBJ1-5,CASSLSNQPQHF
TRBV11-2,TRBJ2-7,CASSLGRVTYEQYF
TRBV29-1,TRBJ1-1,CSVGRGETEAFF
TRBV11-2,TRBJ2-7,CASSRPVRLYEQYF
TRBV7-6,TRBJ1-2,CASSLGGHWQGANYGYTF
TRBV5-1,TRBJ2-3,CASSLPDSGGVQYF
TRBV7-2,TRBJ2-5,CASRLDPEQETQYF
TRBV29-1,TRBJ1-1,CSGEGINTEAFF
TRBV7-2,TRBJ2-2,CASSSRGGGELVF
TRBV6-5,TRBJ2-3,CASIRTGGKDTQYF
TRBV10-3,TRBJ2-3,CAMRLAGGTDTQYF